Listed below are T cell receptor beta chains from one sample, sequenced in a study of identical twins. TCRdb re-derived calls from the 5' RACE reads in MiXCR, one entry per CDR3 protein. The table records 350,000 or so distinct CDR3 sequences, 9% to 15% of them present only once. This same sample was also taken into another study, of yellow fever vaccine responses in identical twins.

Sequenced: CD8+ T cells sorted from blood. Receptors were obtained from a woman younger than 35 in good health. CDR3s include the opening cysteine and the closing phenylalanine or tryptophan. The order of the fields is V gene, clone size, J gene, D gene, CDR3 protein, CDR3 DNA. The D gene is left open where the match is weak. Clone size is stated in some rows and not others, as once, few, many or a class when expanded.

>TRBV29-1|few|TRBJ2-5|NA
CSVDLGSYQETQYF
TGCAGCGTTGATTTAGGGTCGTACCAAGAGACCCAGTACTTC
>TRBV7-8|few|TRBJ2-3|TRBD2
CASAGRGSTDTQYF
TGTGCCAGCGCGGGGCGGGGGAGCACAGATACGCAGTATTTT
>TRBV29-1|many|TRBJ2-1|NA
CSVEDLGGIGNNEQFF
TGCAGCGTTGAAGATTTAGGGGGAATAGGAAACAATGAGCAGTTCTTC
>TRBV4-1|NA|TRBJ1-4|TRBD1
CASSQRRDSNEKLFF
TGCGCCAGCAGCCAACGCCGGGACAGCAATGAAAAACTGTTTTTT
>TRBV4-2|many|TRBJ2-7|NA
CASSQDWGYEQYF
TGTGCCAGCAGCCAAGATTGGGGGTACGAGCAGTACTTC
>TRBV29-1|NA|TRBJ2-7|NA
CSVETPGSSYEQYF
TGCAGCGTGGAAACTCCAGGGAGTTCCTACGAGCAGTACTTC
>TRBV7-8|NA|TRBJ2-3|TRBD2
CASSTITPGLRITADTQYF
TGTGCCAGCAGCACTATTACACCGGGACTAAGGATTACTGCAGATACGCAGTATTTT
>TRBV6-5|many|TRBJ2-2|NA
CASSLLDGELFF
TGTGCCAGCAGTCTACTCGACGGGGAGCTGTTTTTT
>TRBV20-1|NA|TRBJ2-1|NA
CSARDSPRAYNEQFF
TGCAGTGCTAGAGACAGCCCTAGGGCCTACAATGAGCAGTTCTTC
>TRBV3-1|many|TRBJ2-5|NA
CASSHPTFEFGTQYF
TGTGCCAGCAGCCACCCCACCTTCGAGTTCGGGACCCAGTACTTC
>TRBV5-1|NA|TRBJ2-1|TRBD2
CASSLGLAGGRNPYNEQFF
TGCGCCAGCAGCTTGGGCCTAGCGGGAGGGCGGAACCCCTACAATGAGCAGTTCTTC
>TRBV6-6|few|TRBJ2-1|NA
CASSYSNVEQFF
TGTGCCAGCAGTTATTCGAACGTAGAGCAGTTCTTC
>TRBV5-1|many|TRBJ2-7|TRBD1
CASSSDPGQFLYEQYF
TGCGCCAGCAGCTCCGATCCGGGACAGTTTCTGTACGAGCAGTACTTC
>TRBV12-3/TRBV12-4|few|TRBJ2-2|NA
CASSSPGRPIGELFF
TGTGCCAGCAGTTCACCCGGGCGACCCATTGGGGAGCTGTTTTTT
>TRBV7-9|NA|TRBJ1-1|NA
CASSSNLQGNTEAFF
TGTGCCAGCAGCTCGAATTTACAGGGGAACACTGAAGCTTTCTTT
>TRBV20-1|once|TRBJ2-7|TRBD2
CRAALAGGEWYEQYF
TGCAGGGCTGCACTAGCGGGAGGGGAGTGGTACGAGCAGTACTTC
>TRBV7-2|NA|TRBJ2-7|TRBD1
CASSSPPGGVYEQYF
TGTGCCAGCAGCTCCCCGCCAGGGGGCGTTTACGAGCAGTACTTC
>TRBV4-1|few|TRBJ2-7|TRBD1
CASSQRDRDIEQYF
TGCGCCAGCAGCCAGAGGGACAGGGACATCGAGCAGTACTTC
>TRBV7-9|few|TRBJ2-7|NA
CASSSEAGASSYEQYF
TGTGCCAGCAGCTCCGAAGCAGGTGCGAGCTCCTACGAGCAGTACTTC
>TRBV2|few|TRBJ1-1|NA
CASPPGVRTEAFF
TGTGCCAGCCCCCCAGGGGTACGGACTGAAGCTTTCTTT
>TRBV7-9|NA|TRBJ1-1|NA
CASSLAQGGRTEAFF
TGTGCCAGCAGCTTAGCGCAGGGAGGACGGACTGAAGCTTTCTTT
>TRBV20-1|few|TRBJ2-6|NA
CSARDLQGSSGANVLTF
TGCAGTGCTAGAGATCTGCAGGGATCTTCTGGGGCCAACGTCCTGACTTTC
>TRBV6-2/TRBV6-3|few|TRBJ2-3|NA
CASSYSIFPGDTQYF
TGTGCCAGCAGTTACTCGATTTTTCCGGGTGATACGCAGTATTTT
>TRBV4-1|many|TRBJ2-7|TRBD1
CASSPKQGFSSYYEQYF
TGCGCCAGCAGCCCTAAACAGGGGTTTAGCTCCTACTACGAGCAGTACTTC
>TRBV27|NA|TRBJ1-1|NA
CASHPDSLNTEAFF
TGTGCCAGCCACCCGGACAGCTTGAACACTGAAGCTTTCTTT
>TRBV6-5|NA|TRBJ1-1|NA
CASSYSNRVNEAFF
TGTGCCAGCAGTTACTCGAACAGGGTGAATGAAGCTTTCTTT
>TRBV4-1|few|TRBJ2-1|NA
CASSQVSGPYNEQFF
TGCGCCAGCAGCCAAGTTTCAGGCCCCTACAATGAGCAGTTCTTC
>TRBV12-3/TRBV12-4|few|TRBJ1-5|NA
CASSLEGGRRPQHF
TGTGCCAGCAGTTTAGAAGGGGGTCGGCGGCCCCAGCATTTT
>TRBV25-1|NA|TRBJ2-5|NA
CASSEWGSQETQYF
TGTGCCAGCAGTGAATGGGGCAGTCAAGAGACCCAGTACTTC
>TRBV6-5|many|TRBJ1-1|NA
CASSYSEDTEAFF
TGTGCCAGCAGTTACTCAGAGGACACTGAAGCTTTCTTT
>TRBV5-1|few|TRBJ2-5|TRBD1
CASRQGAQETQYF
TGCGCCAGCAGACAGGGGGCCCAAGAGACCCAGTACTTC
>TRBV3-1|few|TRBJ1-1|NA
CASSQELLANTEAFF
TGTGCCAGCAGCCAAGAGCTGCTGGCGAACACTGAAGCTTTCTTT
>TRBV6-6|few|TRBJ2-3|NA
CASSLADTDTQYF
TGTGCCAGCAGTTTGGCCGACACAGATACGCAGTATTTT
>TRBV12-3/TRBV12-4|many|TRBJ2-1|NA
CASSFPDRFRDEQFF
TGTGCCAGCAGTTTTCCGGACAGATTTAGGGATGAGCAGTTCTTC
>TRBV14|many|TRBJ1-4|NA
CASSQARGREKLFF
TGTGCCAGCAGCCAAGCCCGGGGTCGGGAAAAACTGTTTTTT
>TRBV20-1|few|TRBJ2-1|NA
CSAKQGLGTGEQFF
TGCAGTGCAAAACAGGGTTTGGGGACCGGTGAGCAGTTCTTC
>TRBV5-1|NA|TRBJ2-5|NA
CASRESGETQYF
TGCGCCAGCAGAGAGTCTGGTGAGACCCAGTACTTC
>TRBV7-9|few|TRBJ1-2|NA
CAVEYGYTF
TGTGCCGTCGAGTATGGCTACACCTTC
>TRBV12-3/TRBV12-4|many|TRBJ2-7|NA
CASSLGLLKEQYF
TGTGCCAGCAGTTTGGGGCTCTTGAAGGAGCAGTACTTC
>TRBV6-5|few|TRBJ1-1|TRBD1
CASSWTGERDTEAFF
TGTGCCAGCAGTTGGACAGGGGAGAGGGACACTGAAGCTTTCTTT
>TRBV5-6|NA|TRBJ2-2|TRBD1
CASSSDRGGGELFF
TGTGCCAGCAGCTCCGACAGGGGAGGTGGGGAGCTGTTTTTT
>TRBV20-1|many|TRBJ2-1|TRBD2
CSANPSGRIDEQFF
TGCAGTGCAAACCCTAGCGGGAGAATCGATGAGCAGTTCTTC
>TRBV7-8|many|TRBJ2-3|NA
CASSLAGGTRTDTQYF
TGTGCCAGCAGCTTAGCTGGCGGTACGCGCACAGATACGCAGTATTTT